The subject of this entry is one T cell receptor (beta chain). These data belong to a study of blood T cell repertoires in COVID-19. On the study more broadly: The United States, Italy and Spain provided the acute and convalescent COVID-19 samples. Sample material is recorded as cDNA or gDNA derived from T cells, B-cell-depleted T cells, or PBMCs.

As originally analysed: Amplification of reference gene primers provided the estimated nucleated cell counts. The data were produced by immunoSEQ multiplex PCR, yet TCRdb's version contains in-frame clones alone and is incomplete. The V and J calls and the clone size are those of that table, but D and trimming were determined from the DNA. This table has 230,000 or so clones, around four fifths appearing once. The origin of this receptor is a man aged 40-50 years with active or convalescent COVID-19. The specimen sequenced was peripheral blood.

The CDR3 region has the DNA TGTGCCAGTAGTATACTATTAGCTAACTATGGCTACACCTTC. This encodes CASSILLANYGYTF. The chain has TRBV19 and TRBJ1-2; D is unclear. V dropped 2 bases and J dropped 0 bases, with 7 bases sitting between them. The length of the CDR3 is 14 residues. The germline CDR1 and CDR2 sequences are LNHDA and SQIVND (reference sequence).